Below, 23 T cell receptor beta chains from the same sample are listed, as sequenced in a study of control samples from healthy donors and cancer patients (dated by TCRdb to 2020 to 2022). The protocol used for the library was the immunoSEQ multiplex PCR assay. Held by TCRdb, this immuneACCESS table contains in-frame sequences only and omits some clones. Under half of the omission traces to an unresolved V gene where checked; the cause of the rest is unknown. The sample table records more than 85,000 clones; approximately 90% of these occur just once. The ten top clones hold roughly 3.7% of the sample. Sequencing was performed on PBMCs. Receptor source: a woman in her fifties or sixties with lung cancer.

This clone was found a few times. The CDR3, as DNA: TGTGCCATCTCCGGGGCCCTTAATTCACCCCTCCACTTT. This codes for CAISGALNSPLHF. The genes are TRBV10-3 and TRBJ1-6; a weak D match, TRBD1 (5 bases). Germline CDR1 and CDR2: ENHRY and SYGVKD. V was trimmed by 8 bases and J by 6 bases, leaving 11 bases between them. The CDR3 runs to 13 residues.

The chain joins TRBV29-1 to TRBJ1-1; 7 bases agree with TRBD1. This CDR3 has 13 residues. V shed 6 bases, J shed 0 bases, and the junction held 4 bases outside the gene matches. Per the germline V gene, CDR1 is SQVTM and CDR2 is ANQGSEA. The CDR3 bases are TGCAGCGTCAGACAGGGACTGAACACTGAAGCTTTCTTT. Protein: CSVRQGLNTEAFF.

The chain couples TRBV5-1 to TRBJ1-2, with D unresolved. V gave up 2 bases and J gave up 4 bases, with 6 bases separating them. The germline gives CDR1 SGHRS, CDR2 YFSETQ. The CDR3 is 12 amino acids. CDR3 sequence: CASSLESYGYTF. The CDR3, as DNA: TGCGCCAGCAGCTTAGAAAGCTATGGCTACACCTTC. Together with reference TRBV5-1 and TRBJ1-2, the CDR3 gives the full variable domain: KAGVTQTPRYLIKTRGQQVTLSCSPISGHRSVSWYQQTPGQGLQFLFEYFSETQRNKGNFPGRFSGRQFSNSRSEMNVSTLELGDSALYLCASSLESYGYTFGSGTRLTVV.

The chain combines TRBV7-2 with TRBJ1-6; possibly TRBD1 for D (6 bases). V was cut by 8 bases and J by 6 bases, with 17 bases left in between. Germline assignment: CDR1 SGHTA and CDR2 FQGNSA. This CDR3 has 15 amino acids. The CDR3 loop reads CASEVGGSRNSPLHF. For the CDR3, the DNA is TGTGCCAGCGAGGTAGGGGGTTCCCGTAATTCACCCCTCCACTTT.

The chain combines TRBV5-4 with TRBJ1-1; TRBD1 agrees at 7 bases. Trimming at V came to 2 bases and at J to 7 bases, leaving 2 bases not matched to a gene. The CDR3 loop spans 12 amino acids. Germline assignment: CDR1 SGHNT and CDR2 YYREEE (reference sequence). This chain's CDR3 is CASSLQGYEAFF. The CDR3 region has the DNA TGTGCCAGCAGCTTACAGGGGTATGAAGCTTTCTTT.

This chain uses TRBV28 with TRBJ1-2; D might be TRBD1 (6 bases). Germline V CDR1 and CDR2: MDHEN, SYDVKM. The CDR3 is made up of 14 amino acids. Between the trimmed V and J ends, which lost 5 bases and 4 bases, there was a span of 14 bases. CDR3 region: CASSAQGSGYGYTF. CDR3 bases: TGTGCCAGCAGTGCCCAGGGGAGCGGCTATGGCTACACCTTC.

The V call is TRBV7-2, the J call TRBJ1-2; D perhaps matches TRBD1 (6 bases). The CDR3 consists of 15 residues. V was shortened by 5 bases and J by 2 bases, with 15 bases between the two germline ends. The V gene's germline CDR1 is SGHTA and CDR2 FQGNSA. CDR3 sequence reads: CASSPGGGRNYGYTF. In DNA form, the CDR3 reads TGTGCCAGCAGCCCGGGGGGGGGCAGGAACTATGGCTACACCTTC.

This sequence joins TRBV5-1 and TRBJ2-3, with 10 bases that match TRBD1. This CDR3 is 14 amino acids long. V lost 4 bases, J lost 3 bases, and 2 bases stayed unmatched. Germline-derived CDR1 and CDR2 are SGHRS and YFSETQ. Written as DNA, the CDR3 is TGCGCCAGCAGCCGGGACAGGGGTACAGATACGCAGTATTTT. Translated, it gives CASSRDRGTDTQYF. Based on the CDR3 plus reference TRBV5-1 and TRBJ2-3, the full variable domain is KAGVTQTPRYLIKTRGQQVTLSCSPISGHRSVSWYQQTPGQGLQFLFEYFSETQRNKGNFPGRFSGRQFSNSRSEMNVSTLELGDSALYLCASSRDRGTDTQYFGPGTRLTVL.

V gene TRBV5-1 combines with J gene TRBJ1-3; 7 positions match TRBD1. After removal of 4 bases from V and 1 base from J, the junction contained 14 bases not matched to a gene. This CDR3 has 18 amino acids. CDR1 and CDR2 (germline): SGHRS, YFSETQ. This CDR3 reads CASSRAQGVIGSGNTIYF. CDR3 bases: TGCGCCAGCAGCCGGGCGCAGGGGGTTATAGGGTCTGGAAACACCATATATTTT.

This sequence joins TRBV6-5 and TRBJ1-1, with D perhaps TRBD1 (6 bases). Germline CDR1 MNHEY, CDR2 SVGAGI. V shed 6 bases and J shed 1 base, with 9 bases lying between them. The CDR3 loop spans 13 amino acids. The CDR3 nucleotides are TGTGCCAGCAGCGGACAGCCGAACACTGAAGCTTTCTTT. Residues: CASSGQPNTEAFF.

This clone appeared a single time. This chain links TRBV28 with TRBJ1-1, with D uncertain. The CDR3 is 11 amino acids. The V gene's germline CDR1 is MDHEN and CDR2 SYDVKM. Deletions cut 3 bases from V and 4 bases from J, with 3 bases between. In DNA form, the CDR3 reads TGTGCCAGCAGTTTTGGCACTGAAGCTTTCTTT. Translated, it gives CASSFGTEAFF.

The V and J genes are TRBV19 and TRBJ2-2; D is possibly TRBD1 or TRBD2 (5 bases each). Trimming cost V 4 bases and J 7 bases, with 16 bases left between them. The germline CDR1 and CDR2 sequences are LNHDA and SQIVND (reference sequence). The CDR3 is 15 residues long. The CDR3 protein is CASSKGTGDVGELFF. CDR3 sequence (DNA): TGTGCCAGTAGTAAAGGGACGGGCGATGTCGGGGAGCTGTTTTTT.

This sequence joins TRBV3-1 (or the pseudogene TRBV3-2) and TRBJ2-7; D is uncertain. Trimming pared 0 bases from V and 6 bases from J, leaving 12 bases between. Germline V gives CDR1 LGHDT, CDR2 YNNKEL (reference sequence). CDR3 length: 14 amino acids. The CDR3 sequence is CASSQEARKGEQYF. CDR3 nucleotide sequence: TGTGCCAGCAGCCAAGAGGCCAGGAAGGGCGAGCAGTACTTC.

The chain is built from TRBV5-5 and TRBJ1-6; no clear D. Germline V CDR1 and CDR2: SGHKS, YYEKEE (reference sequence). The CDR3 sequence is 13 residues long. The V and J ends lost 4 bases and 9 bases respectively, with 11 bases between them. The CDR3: CASSDSNPSPLHF. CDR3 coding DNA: TGTGCCAGCAGCGACTCCAATCCTTCACCCCTCCACTTT.

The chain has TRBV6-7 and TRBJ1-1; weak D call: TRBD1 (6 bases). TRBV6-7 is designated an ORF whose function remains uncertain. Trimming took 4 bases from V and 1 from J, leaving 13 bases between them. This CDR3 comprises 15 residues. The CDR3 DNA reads TGTGCCAGCAGTTTTATCAGGACAGAGAACACTGAAGCTTTCTTT. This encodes CASSFIRTENTEAFF.

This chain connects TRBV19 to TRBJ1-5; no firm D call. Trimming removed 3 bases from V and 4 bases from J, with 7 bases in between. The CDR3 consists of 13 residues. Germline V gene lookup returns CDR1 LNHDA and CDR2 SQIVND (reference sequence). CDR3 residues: CASSIAANQPQHF. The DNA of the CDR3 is TGTGCCAGTAGTATTGCGGCAAATCAGCCCCAGCATTTT.

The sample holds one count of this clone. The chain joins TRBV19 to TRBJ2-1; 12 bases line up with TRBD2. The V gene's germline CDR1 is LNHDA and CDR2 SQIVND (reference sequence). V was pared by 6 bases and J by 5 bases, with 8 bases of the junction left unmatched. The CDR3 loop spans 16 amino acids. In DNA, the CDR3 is TGTGCCAGTAGAGAGACTAGCGGGAGTAAGCACAATGAGCAGTTCTTC. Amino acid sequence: CASRETSGSKHNEQFF.

In DNA form, the CDR3 reads TGTGCCAGCAGCCCGCTCTGGAGTCAGCCCCAGCATTTT. Amino acids: CASSPLWSQPQHF. This rearrangement joins TRBV7-9 to TRBJ1-5; D gene unclear. The CDR3 length is 13 residues. Germline CDR1 and CDR2: SEHNR and FQNEAQ (reference sequence). With 5 bases removed from V and 6 bases from J, the gap between germline ends came to 11 bases.

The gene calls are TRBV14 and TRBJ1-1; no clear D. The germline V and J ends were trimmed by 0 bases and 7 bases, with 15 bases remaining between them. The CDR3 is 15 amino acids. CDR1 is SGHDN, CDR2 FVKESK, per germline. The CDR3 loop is CASSQDFGPPNEAFF. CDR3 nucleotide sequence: TGTGCCAGCAGCCAAGATTTCGGACCTCCTAATGAAGCTTTCTTT.

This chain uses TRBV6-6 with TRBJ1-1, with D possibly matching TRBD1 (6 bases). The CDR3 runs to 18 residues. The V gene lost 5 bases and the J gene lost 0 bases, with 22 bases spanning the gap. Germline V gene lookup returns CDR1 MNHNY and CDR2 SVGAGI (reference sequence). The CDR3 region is CASSPFSLSGTLNTEAFF. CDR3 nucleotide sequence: TGTGCCAGCAGTCCCTTTAGCCTCTCCGGGACACTGAACACTGAAGCTTTCTTT.

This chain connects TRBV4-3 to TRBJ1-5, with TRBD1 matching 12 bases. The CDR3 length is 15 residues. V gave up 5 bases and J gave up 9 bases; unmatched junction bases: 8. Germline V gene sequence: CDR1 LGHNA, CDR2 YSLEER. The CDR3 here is CASSTGQGAGGPQHF. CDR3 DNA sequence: TGCGCCAGCAGCACGGGACAGGGGGCTGGAGGGCCCCAGCATTTT.

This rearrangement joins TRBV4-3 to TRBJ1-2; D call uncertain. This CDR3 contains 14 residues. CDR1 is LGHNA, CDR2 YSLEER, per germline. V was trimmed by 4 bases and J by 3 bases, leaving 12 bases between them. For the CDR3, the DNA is TGCGCCAGCAGCCCTACTAGGACCGACTATGGCTACACCTTC. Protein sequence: CASSPTRTDYGYTF.

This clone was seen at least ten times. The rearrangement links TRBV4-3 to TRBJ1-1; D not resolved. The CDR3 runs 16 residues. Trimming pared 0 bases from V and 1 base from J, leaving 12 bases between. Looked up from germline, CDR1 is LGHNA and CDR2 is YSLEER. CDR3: CASSQDPGRGNTEAFF. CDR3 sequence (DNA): TGCGCCAGCAGCCAAGATCCTGGGCGGGGGAACACTGAAGCTTTCTTT.